This T cell receptor (beta chain) was recorded in a study of siplizumab effects on memory and regulatory T cells. From germline, CDR1 is MNHNS and CDR2 SASEGT. V gave up 4 bases and J gave up 4 bases, with 22 bases separating them. CDR3 length equals 17 residues. The method was immunoSEQ multiplex PCR; TCRdb's version includes in-frame clones alone and lacks a portion of them. Among more than 95,000 clones listed, about 93% were seen once. Findings of the study overall: Suppressive function of proliferating Tregs from siplizumab cultures was not confirmed. The naive T cell population seemed more diverse than memory cells and seemed a major contributor to the alloresponse. Sequences below about 10^-5 frequency were poorly captured. As a result, only a minor fraction of alloreactive clones mapped to unstimulated subsets. Treatment with siplizumab left mappable alloreactive CD4+ clones averaging roughly 69% Treg-derived, compared with around 26% in controls.

As for this clone: The antigen is unknown.

The sample taken for sequencing was Tregs sorted from blood. The chain recombines TRBV6-1 with TRBJ1-2; the D is unclear. The source is a human donor in good health. Written as DNA, the CDR3 is TGTGCCAGCAGTGTTGCGGGGAACCCCGCTGGTGGCTATGGCTACACCTTC. Translating it yields CASSVAGNPAGGYGYTF.